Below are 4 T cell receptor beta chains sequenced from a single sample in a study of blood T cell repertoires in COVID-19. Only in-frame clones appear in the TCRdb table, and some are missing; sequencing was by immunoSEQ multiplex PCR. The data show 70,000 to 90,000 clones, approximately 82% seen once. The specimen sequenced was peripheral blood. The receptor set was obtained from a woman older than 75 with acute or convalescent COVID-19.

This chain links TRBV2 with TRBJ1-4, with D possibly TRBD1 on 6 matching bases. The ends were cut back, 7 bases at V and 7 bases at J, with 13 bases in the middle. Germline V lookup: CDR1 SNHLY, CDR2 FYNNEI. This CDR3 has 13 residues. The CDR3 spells CASKAGVGEKLFF. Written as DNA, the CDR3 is TGTGCCAGCAAGGCAGGGGTCGGTGAAAAACTGTTTTTT.

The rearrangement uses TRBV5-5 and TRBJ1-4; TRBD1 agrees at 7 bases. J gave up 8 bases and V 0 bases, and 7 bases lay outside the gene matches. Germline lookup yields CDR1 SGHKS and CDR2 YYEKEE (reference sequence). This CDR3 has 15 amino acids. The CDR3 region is CASSLAGQVQEKLFF. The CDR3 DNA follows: TGTGCCAGCAGCTTGGCCGGACAGGTTCAAGAAAAACTGTTTTTT.

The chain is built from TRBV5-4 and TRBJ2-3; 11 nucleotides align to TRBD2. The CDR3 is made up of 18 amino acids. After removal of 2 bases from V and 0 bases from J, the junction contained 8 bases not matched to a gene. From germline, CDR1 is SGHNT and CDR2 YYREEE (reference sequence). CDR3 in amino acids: CASSLSGLAVTSTDTQYF. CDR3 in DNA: TGTGCCAGCAGCTTATCGGGACTAGCGGTTACTAGCACAGATACGCAGTATTTT.

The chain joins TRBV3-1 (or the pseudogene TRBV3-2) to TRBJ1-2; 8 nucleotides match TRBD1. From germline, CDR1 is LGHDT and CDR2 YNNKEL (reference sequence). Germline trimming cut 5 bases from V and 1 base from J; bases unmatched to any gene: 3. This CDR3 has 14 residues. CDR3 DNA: TGTGCCAGCAGCTATGGACAGGGTAACTATGGCTACACCTTC. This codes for CASSYGQGNYGYTF.